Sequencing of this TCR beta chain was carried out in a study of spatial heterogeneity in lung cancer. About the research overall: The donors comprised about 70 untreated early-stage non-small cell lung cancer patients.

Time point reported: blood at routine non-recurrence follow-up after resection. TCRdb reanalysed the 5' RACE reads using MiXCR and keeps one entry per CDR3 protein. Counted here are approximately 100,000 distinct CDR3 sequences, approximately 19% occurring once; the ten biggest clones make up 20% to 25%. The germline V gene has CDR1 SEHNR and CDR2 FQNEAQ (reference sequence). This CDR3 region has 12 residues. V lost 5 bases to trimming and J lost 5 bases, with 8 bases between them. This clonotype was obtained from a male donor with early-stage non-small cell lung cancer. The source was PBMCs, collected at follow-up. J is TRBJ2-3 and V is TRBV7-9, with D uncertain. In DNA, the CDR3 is TGTGCCAGCAGCCCCATCCAAGATACGCAGTATTTT. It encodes CASSPIQDTQYF.